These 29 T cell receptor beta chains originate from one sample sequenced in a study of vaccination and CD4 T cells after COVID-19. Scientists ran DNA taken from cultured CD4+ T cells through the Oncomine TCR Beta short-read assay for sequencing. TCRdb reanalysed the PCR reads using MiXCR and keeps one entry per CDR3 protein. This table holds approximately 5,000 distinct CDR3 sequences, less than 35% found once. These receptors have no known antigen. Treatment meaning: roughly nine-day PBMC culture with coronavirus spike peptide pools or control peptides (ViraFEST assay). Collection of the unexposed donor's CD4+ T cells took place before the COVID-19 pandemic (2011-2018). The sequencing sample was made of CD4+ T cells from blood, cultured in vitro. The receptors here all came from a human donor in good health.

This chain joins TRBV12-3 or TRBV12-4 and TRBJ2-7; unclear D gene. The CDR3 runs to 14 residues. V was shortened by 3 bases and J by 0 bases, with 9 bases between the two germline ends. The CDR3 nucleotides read TGTGCCAGCAGTTTGCTGTCCGACTCCTACGAGCAGTACTTC. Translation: CASSLLSDSYEQYF.

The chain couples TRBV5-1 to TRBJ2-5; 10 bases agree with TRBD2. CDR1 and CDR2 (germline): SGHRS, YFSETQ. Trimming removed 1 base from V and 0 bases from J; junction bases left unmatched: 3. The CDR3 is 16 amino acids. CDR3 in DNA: TGCGCCAGCAGCTTGTCACTAGCGGGGAACCAAGAGACCCAGTACTTC. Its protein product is CASSLSLAGNQETQYF.

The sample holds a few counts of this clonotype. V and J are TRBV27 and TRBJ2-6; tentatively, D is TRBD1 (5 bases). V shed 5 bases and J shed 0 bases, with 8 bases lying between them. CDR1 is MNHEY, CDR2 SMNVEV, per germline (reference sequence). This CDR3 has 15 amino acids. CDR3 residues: CASSRQSSGANVLTF. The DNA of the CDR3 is TGTGCCAGCAGTCGACAGTCCTCTGGGGCCAACGTCCTGACTTTC.

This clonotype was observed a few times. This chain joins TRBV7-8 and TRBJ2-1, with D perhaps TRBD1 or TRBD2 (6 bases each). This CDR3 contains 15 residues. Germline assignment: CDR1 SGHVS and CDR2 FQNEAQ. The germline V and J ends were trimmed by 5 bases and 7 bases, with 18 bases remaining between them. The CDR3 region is CASSPVGGRMNEQFF. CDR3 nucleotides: TGTGCCAGCAGCCCAGTGGGGGGCCGGATGAATGAGCAGTTCTTC.

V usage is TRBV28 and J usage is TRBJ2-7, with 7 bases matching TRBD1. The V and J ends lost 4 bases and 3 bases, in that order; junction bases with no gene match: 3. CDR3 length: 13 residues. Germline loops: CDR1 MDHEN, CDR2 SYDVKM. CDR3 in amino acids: CASSSGQIYEQYF. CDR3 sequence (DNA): TGTGCCAGCAGTTCGGGACAGATCTACGAGCAGTACTTC.

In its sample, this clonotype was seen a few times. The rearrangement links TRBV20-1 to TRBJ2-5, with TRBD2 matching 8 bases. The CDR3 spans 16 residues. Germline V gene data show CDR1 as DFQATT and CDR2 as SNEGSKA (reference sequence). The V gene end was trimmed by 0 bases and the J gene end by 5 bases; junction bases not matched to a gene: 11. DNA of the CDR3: TGCAGTGCTAGAGACGGGGAGCGGGGGCCCGCGGAGACCCAGTACTTC. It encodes CSARDGERGPAETQYF.

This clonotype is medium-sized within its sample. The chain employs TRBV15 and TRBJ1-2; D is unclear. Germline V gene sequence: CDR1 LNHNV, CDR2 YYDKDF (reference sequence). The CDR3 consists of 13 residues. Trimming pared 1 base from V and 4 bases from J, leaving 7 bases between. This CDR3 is CATSRGRSYGYTF. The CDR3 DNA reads TGTGCCACCAGCAGAGGAAGATCCTATGGCTACACCTTC.

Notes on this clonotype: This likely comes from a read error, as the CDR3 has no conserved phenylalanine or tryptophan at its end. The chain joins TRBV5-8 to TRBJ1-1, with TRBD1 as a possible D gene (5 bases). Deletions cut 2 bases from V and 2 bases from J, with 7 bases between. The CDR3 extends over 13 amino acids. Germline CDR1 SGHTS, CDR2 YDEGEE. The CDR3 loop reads CASSFQGNTEAFL. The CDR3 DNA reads TGTGCCAGCAGCTTTCAGGGCAACACTGAAGCTTTCCTT.

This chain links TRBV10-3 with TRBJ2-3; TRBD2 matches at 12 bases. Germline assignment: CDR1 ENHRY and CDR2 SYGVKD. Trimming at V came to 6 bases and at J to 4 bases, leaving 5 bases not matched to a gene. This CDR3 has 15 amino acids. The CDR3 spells CAIRASGGAADTQYF. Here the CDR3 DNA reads TGTGCCATCAGAGCTAGCGGGGGGGCCGCAGATACGCAGTATTTT.

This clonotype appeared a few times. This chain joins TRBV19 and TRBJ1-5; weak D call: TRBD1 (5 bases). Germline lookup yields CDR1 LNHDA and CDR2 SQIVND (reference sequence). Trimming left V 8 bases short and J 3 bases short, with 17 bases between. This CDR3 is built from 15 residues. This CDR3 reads CASLEGGGNNQPQHF. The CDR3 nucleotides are TGTGCCAGTCTTGAGGGTGGGGGGAACAATCAGCCCCAGCATTTT.

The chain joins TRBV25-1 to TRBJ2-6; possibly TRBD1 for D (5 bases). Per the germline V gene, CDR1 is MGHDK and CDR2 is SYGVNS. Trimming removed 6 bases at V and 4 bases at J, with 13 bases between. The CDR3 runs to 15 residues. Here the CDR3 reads CASSEGVAGANVLTF. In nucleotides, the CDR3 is TGTGCCAGCAGCGAAGGGGTTGCCGGGGCCAACGTCCTGACTTTC.

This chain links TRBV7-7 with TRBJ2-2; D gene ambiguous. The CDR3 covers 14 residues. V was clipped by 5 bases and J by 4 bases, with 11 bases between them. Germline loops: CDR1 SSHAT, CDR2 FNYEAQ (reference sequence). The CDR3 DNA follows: TGTGCCAGCAGCCCTGAGACGGTCACCGGGGAGCTGTTTTTT. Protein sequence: CASSPETVTGELFF.

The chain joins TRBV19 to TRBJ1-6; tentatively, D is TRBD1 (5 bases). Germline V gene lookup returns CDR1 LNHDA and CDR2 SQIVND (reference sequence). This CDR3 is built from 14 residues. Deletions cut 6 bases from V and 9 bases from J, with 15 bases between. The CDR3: CASRGDSWTSPLHF. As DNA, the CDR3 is TGTGCCAGTAGGGGGGACTCTTGGACTTCACCCCTCCACTTT.

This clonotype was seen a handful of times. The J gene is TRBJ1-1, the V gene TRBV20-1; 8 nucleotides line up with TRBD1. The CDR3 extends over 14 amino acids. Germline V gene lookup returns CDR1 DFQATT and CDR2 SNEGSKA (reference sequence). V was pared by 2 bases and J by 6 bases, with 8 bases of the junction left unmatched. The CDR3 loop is CSARNPGGFSEAFF. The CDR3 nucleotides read TGCAGTGCTAGAAACCCAGGGGGCTTCTCTGAAGCTTTCTTT.

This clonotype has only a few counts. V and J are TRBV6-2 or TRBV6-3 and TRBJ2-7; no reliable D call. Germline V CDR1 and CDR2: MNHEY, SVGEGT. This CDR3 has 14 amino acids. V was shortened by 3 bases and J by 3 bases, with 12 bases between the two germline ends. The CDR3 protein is CASSYPTPYYEQYF. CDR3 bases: TGTGCCAGCAGTTATCCCACTCCTTACTACGAGCAGTACTTC.

CDR3 coding DNA: TGCGCCAGCAATGTACAGTCGAACACCGGGGAGCTGTTTTTT. It specifies CASNVQSNTGELFF. The chain links TRBV5-1 to TRBJ2-2; the D is unclear. Germline loops: CDR1 SGHRS, CDR2 YFSETQ. Trimming left V 6 bases short and J 0 bases short, with 9 bases between. The CDR3 covers 14 residues.

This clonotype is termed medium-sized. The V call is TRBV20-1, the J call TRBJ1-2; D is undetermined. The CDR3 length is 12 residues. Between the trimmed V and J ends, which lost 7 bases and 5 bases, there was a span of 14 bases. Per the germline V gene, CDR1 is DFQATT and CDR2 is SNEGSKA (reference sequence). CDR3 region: CSVPGRTYGYTF. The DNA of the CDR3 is TGCAGTGTTCCCGGCAGAACGTATGGCTACACCTTC.

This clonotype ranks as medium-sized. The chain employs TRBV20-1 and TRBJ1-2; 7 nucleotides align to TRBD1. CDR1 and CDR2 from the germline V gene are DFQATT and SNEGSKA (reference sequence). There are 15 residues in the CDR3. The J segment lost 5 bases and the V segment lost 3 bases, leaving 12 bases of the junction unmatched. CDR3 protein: CSASDRAKPSYGYTF. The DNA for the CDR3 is TGCAGTGCTAGTGACAGGGCCAAACCTAGTTATGGCTACACCTTC.

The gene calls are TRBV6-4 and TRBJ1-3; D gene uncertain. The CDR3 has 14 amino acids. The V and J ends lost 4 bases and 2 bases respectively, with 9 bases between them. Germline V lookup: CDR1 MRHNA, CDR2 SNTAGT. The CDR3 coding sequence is TGTGCCAGCAGTGTGAAGGGCGCTGGAAACACCATATATTTT. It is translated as CASSVKGAGNTIYF.

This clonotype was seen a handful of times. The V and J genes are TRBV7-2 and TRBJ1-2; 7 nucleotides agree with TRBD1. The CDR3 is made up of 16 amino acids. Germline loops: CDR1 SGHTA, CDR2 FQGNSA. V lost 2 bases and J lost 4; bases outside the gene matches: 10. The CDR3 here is CASSLRETGQFYGYTF. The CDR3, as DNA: TGTGCCAGCAGCTTAAGAGAGACAGGGCAGTTCTATGGCTACACCTTC.

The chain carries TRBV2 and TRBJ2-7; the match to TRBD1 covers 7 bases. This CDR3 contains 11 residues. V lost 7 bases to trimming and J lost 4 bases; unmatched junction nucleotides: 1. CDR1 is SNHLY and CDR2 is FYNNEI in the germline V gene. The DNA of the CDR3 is TGTGCCAGCAAACAGGGGTACGAGCAGTACTTC. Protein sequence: CASKQGYEQYF.

The CDR3 loop is CASQQGTGYGYTF. For the CDR3, the DNA is TGCGCCAGCCAACAGGGGACGGGCTATGGCTACACCTTC. V usage is TRBV5-1 and J usage is TRBJ1-2, with TRBD1 matching over 7 bases. The CDR3 extends over 13 amino acids. With 7 bases clipped from V and 4 bases from J, the junction kept 7 bases outside the gene matches. From germline, CDR1 is SGHRS and CDR2 YFSETQ.

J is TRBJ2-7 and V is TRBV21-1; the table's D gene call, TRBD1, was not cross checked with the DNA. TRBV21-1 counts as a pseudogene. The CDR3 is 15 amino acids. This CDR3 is CASSKAWDSSYEQYF. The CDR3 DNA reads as TGTGCCAGCAGCAAAGCGTGGGACAGCTCCTACGAGCAGTACTTC.

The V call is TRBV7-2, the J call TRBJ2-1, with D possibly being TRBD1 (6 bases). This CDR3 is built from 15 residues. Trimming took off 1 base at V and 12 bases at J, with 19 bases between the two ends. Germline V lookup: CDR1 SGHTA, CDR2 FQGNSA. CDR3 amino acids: CASSLEAGARVGQFF. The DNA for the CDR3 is TGTGCCAGCAGCTTAGAGGCAGGGGCAAGGGTCGGGCAGTTCTTC.

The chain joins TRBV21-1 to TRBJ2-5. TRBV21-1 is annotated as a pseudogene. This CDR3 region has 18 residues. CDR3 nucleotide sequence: TGTGCCAGCAGCAAACTCCAATCAGGCAGGCTGGGGAAGGAGACCCAGTACTTC. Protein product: CASSKLQSGRLGKETQYF.

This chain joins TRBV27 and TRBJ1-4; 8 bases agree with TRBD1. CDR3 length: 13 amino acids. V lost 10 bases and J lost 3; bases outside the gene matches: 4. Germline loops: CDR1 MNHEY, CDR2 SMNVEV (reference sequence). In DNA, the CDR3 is TGTGCCACCACAGGGGGTGCTAATGAAAAACTGTTTTTT. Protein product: CATTGGANEKLFF.

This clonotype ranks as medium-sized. The CDR3 reads CSARGLDGGGADTQYF. The CDR3 nucleotides read TGCAGTGCTAGAGGTCTGGACGGCGGGGGGGCAGATACGCAGTATTTT. The J gene is TRBJ2-3, the V gene TRBV20-1, with 9 nucleotides matching TRBD2. The CDR3 extends over 16 amino acids. Germline values: CDR1 DFQATT, CDR2 SNEGSKA (reference sequence). Unmatched junction bases numbered 9, after V lost 1 base and J lost 4 bases.

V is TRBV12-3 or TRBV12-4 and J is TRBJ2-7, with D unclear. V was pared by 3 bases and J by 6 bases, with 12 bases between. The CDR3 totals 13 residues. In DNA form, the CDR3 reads TGTGCCAGCAGTTTGAAAGTTTTGGGCGAGCAGTACTTC. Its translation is CASSLKVLGEQYF.

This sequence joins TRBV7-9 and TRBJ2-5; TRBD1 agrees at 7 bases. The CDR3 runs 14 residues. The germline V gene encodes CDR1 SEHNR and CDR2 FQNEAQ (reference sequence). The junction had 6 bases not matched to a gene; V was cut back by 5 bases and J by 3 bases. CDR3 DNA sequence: TGTGCCAGCAGCGCTCTGACAGGGAAAGAGACCCAGTACTTC. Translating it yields CASSALTGKETQYF.